These T cell receptor beta chains were read from a single sample in a study of T cells in Graves' hyperthyroidism and ophthalmopathy. Using its own MiXCR run on the multiplex PCR reads, TCRdb lists one record per CDR3 protein. The sample lists about 480,000 distinct CDR3 sequences; 22% were seen once. The sequenced sample consisted of blood. The receptors were sampled from a woman between 65 and 79 years old with Graves' ophthalmopathy. The conserved cysteine and the conserved F or W are not part of the CDR3 here. The D gene is left open where the match is weak.

CDR3aa | len | j_gene | v_gene | d_gene
ASSLFGQGREMNTEAF | 16 | TRBJ1-1 | TRBV5-1 | TRBD1
ATSGGREGKDTQY | 13 | TRBJ2-3 | TRBV24-1 | TRBD2
SALGQGYGPQH | 11 | TRBJ1-5 | TRBV20-1 | TRBD1
ASSRWISNSNQPQH | 14 | TRBJ1-5 | TRBV6-2/TRBV6-3 | NA
ASSSWGGPFYEQY | 13 | TRBJ2-7 | TRBV28 | NA
ASSQHTGHSEQY | 12 | TRBJ2-7 | TRBV3-1 | NA
ATSRPGGNNEQF | 12 | TRBJ2-1 | TRBV15 | TRBD2
ASRPGHSGNTIY | 12 | TRBJ1-3 | TRBV6-1 | NA
ASSSSGRGNEQY | 12 | TRBJ2-7 | TRBV28 | TRBD2
AISEVSGSHNEQF | 13 | TRBJ2-1 | TRBV10-3 | NA
ASSEWNRDPNEQY | 13 | TRBJ2-7 | TRBV25-1 | NA
ASRGYGTSGHNEQF | 14 | TRBJ2-1 | TRBV2 | TRBD2
ASGDIYQPQH | 10 | TRBJ1-5 | TRBV6-1 | NA
ASSADSPQPQH | 11 | TRBJ1-5 | TRBV2 | NA
SAAGTGQSGTEAF | 13 | TRBJ1-1 | TRBV20-1 | NA
AISGGGQLNTEAF | 13 | TRBJ1-1 | TRBV10-3 | NA
ASSATGSTNEKLF | 13 | TRBJ1-4 | TRBV7-2 | NA
ASSAGRIPLGYT | 12 | TRBJ1-2 | TRBV7-8 | NA
ASSFSASGISYNEQF | 15 | TRBJ2-1 | TRBV12-3/TRBV12-4 | TRBD2
ASSQGDRRSNQPQH | 14 | TRBJ1-5 | TRBV4-1 | TRBD1
ASSYSWQGGTEAF | 13 | TRBJ1-1 | TRBV6-2/TRBV6-3 | NA
SARDRRTANTEAF | 13 | TRBJ1-1 | TRBV20-1 | NA
AISESRAGHYGYT | 13 | TRBJ1-2 | TRBV10-3 | NA
ASSLIAGVDTQY | 12 | TRBJ2-3 | TRBV7-2 | NA
SSTPTSYNEQF | 11 | TRBJ2-1 | TRBV20-1 | NA
SASERYNEQF | 10 | TRBJ2-1 | TRBV20-1 | NA
ASSSTGDEETQY | 12 | TRBJ2-5 | TRBV11-2 | TRBD1
ASSGGLHTDTQY | 12 | TRBJ2-3 | TRBV2 | NA
ASSLIAGTSGTDTQY | 15 | TRBJ2-3 | TRBV28 | TRBD2
ASTRGGNYGYT | 11 | TRBJ1-2 | TRBV27 | NA
ASSNPIQEQF | 10 | TRBJ2-1 | TRBV6-1 | NA